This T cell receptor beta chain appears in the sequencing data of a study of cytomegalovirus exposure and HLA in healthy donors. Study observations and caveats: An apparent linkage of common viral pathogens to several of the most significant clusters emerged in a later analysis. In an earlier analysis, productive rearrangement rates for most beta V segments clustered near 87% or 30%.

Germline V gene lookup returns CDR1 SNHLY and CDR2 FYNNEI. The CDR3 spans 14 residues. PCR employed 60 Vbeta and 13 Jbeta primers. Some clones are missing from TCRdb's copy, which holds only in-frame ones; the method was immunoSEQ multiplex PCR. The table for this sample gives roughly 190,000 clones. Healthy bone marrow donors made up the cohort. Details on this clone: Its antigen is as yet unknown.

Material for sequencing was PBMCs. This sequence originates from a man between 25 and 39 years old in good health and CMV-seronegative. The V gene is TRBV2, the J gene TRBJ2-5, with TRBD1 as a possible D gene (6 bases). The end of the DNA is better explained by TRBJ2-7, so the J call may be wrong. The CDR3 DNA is TGTGCCAGCAGGAGGGTACAGGGAGCCTACGAGCAGTACTTC. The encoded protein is CASRRVQGAYEQYF.